Detailed here is one TCR beta chain. Its antigen is currently unknown. The table came from immunoSEQ multiplex PCR; TCRdb's copy has only in-frame clones and leaves some out. The sample includes around 6,900 clones, over 70% of them seen just once. This specimen belongs to a study of T cells after posttransplantation cyclophosphamide. Whole-study findings and limits: TRB overlap between skin or GI tissue T cells and blood was limited. Recipient CMV seropositivity and CMV reactivation strongly tracked TRB clonality.

CDR3 length equals 15 residues. V was trimmed by 4 bases and J by 3 bases, leaving 16 bases between them. Germline CDR1 MGHRA, CDR2 YSYEKL. The genes are TRBV4-1 and TRBJ2-7; possible D gene TRBD2, 6 bases. The TCR originated in a woman aged 45-65 years in good health and a related stem cell transplant donor. Sample: memory CD4+ T cells sorted from blood. Here the CDR3 reads CASSRGTTQGYEQYF. The CDR3 DNA sequence: TGCGCCAGCAGCCGCGGGACCACCCAAGGCTACGAGCAGTACTTC.